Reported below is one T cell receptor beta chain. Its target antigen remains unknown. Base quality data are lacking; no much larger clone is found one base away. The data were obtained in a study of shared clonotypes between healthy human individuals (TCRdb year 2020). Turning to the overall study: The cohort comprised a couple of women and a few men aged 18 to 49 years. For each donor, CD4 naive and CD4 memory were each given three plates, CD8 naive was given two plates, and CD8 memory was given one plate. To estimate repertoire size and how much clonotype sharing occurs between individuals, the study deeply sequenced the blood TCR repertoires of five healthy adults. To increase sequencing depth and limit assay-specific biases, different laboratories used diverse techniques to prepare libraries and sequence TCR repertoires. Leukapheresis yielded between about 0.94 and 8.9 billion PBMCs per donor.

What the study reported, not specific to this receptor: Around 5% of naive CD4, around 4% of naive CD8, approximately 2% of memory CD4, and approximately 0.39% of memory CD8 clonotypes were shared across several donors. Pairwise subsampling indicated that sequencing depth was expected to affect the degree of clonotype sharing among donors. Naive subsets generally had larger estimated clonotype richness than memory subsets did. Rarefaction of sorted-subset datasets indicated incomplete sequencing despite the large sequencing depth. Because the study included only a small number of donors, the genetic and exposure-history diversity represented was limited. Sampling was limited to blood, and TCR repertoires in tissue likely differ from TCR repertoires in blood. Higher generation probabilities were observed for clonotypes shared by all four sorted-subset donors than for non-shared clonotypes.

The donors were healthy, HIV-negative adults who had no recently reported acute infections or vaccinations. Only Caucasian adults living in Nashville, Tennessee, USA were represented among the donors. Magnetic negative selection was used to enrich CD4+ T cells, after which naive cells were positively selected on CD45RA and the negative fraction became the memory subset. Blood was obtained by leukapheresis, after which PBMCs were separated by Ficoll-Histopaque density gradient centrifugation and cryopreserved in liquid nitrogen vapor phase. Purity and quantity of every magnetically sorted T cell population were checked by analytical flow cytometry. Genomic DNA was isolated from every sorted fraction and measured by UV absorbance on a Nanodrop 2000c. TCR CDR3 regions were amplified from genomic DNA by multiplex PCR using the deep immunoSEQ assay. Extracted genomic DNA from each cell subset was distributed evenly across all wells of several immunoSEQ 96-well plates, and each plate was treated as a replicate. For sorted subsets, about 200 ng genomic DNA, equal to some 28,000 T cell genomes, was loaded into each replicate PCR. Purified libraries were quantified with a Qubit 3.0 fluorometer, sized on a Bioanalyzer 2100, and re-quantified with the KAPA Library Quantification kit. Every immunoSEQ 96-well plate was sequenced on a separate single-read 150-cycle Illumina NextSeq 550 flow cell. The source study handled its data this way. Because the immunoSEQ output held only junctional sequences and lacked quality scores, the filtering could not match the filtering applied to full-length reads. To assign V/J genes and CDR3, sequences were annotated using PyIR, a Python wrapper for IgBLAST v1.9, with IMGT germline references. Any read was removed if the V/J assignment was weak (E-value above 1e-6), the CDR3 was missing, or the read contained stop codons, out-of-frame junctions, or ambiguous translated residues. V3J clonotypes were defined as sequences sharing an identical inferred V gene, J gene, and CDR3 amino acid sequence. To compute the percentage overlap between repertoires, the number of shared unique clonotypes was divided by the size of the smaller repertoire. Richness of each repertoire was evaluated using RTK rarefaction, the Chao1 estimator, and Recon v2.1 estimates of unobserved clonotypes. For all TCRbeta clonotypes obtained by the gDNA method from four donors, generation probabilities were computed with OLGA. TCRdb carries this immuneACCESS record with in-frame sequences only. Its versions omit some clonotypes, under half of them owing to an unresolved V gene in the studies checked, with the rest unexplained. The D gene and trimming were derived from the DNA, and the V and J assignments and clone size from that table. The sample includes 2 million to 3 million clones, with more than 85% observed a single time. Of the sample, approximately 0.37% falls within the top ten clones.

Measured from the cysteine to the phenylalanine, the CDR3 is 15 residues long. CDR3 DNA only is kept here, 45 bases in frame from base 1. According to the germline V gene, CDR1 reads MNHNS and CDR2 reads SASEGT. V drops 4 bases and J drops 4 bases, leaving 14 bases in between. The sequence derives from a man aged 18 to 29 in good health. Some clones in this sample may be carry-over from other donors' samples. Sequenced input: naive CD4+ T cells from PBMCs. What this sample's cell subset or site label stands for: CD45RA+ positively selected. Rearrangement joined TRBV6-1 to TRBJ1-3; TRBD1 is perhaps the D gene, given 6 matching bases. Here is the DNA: TGTGCCAGCAGTGTTCGGGGGCTAGGCGGAAACACCATATATTTT. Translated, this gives CASSVRGLGGNTIYF.